Sequencing of this TCR beta chain was carried out in a study of blood T cell repertoires in COVID-19. The authors' processing: Amplifying reference gene primers gave estimates of nucleated cell counts. Clones were sequenced by immunoSEQ multiplex PCR, and TCRdb holds only the in-frame ones, with some missing. V, J and clone size reflect that table, while D and trimming were determined from the DNA. The data hold over 250,000 clones, with over 85% observed a single time. The CDR3 consists of 13 residues. Trimming stripped 2 bases from V and 5 bases from J, with 6 bases between. Germline-derived CDR1 and CDR2 are LNHDA and SQIVND (reference sequence). In Cohort 3, a recovered donor had either two negative PCRs, clearance, or symptom resolution.

The chain recombines TRBV19 with TRBJ2-2; no clear D. The origin of this receptor is a woman aged 55-75 years who had recovered from COVID-19. The source material was PBMCs or T cells enriched from blood (not recorded which). CDR3 DNA sequence: TGTGCCAGTAGTATAAGTACTACCGGGGAGCTGTTTTTT. Translating it yields CASSISTTGELFF.